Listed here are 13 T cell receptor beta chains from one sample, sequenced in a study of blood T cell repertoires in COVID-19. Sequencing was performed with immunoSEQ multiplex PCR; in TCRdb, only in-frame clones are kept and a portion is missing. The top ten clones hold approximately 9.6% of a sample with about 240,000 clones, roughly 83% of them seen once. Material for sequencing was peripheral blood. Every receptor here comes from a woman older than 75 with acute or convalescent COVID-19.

The CDR3 DNA follows: TGTGCCAGCTCACCACCTAGTATAATCTCTGGAAACACCATATATTTT. Translating it yields CASSPPSIISGNTIYF. This chain links TRBV18 with TRBJ1-3, with unresolved D. CDR1 is KGHSH, CDR2 LQKENI, per germline. The CDR3 length is 16 residues. Trimming removed 0 bases from V and 0 bases from J, with 9 bases in between.

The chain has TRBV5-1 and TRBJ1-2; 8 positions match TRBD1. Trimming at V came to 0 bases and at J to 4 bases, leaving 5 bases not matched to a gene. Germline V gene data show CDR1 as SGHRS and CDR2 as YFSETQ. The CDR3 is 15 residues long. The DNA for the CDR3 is TGCGCCAGCAGCTTGGTGTCACAGGGGGGCTATGGCTACACCTTC. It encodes CASSLVSQGGYGYTF.

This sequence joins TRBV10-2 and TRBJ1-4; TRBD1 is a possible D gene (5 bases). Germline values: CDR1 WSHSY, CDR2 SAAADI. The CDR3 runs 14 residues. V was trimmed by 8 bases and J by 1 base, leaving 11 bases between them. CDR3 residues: CASSPGGTNEKLFF. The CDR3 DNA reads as TGCGCCAGCTCGCCCGGGGGAACTAATGAAAAACTGTTTTTT.

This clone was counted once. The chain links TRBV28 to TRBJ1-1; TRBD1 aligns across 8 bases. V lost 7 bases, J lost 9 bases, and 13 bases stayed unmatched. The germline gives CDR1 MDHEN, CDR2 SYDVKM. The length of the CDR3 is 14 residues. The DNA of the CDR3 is TGTGCCAGCAACTTAATCCGGACAGGGTTGAAAGCTTTCTTT. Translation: CASNLIRTGLKAFF.

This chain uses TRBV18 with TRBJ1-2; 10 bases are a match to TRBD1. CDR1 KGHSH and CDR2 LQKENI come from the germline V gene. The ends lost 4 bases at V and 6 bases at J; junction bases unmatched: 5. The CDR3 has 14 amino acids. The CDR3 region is CASSQGTGVDGYTF. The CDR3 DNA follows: TGTGCCAGCTCACAGGGGACAGGGGTCGATGGCTACACCTTC. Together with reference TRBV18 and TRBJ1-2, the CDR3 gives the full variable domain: NAGVMQNPRHLVRRRGQEARLRCSPMKGHSHVYWYRQLPEEGLKFMVYLQKENIIDESGMPKERFSAEFPKEGPSILRIQQVVRGDSAAYFCASSQGTGVDGYTFGSGTRLTVV.

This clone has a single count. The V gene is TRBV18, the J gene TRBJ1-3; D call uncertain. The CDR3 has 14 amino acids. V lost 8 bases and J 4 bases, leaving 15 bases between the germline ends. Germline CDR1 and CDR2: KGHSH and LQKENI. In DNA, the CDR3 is TGTGCCAGCGCCCGGAGTGATAGGGGAAACACCATATATTTT. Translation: CASARSDRGNTIYF.

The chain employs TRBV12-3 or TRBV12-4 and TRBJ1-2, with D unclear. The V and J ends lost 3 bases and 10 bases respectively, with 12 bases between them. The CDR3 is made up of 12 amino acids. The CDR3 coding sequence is TGTGCCAGCAGTTTGGGAGAGGGCAACTACACCTTC. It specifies CASSLGEGNYTF.

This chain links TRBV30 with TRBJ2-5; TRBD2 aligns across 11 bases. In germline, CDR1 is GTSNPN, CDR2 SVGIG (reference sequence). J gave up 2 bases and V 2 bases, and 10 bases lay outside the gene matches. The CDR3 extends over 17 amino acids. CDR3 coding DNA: TGTGCCTGGAGTAGGCCTAGCGGGGGGCAGGGGCAAGAGACCCAGTACTTC. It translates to CAWSRPSGGQGQETQYF.

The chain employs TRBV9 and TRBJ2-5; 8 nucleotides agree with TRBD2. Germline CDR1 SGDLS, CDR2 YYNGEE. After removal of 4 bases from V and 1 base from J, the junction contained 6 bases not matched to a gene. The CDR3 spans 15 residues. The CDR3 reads CASSSGLVFQETQYF. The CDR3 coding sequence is TGTGCCAGCAGCTCGGGACTAGTCTTCCAAGAGACCCAGTACTTC.

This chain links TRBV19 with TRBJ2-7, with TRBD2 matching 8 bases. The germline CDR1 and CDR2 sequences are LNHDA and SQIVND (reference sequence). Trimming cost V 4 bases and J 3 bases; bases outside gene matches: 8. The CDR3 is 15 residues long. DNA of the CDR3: TGTGCCAGTAGTAGATTAGCGGGGACGAACTACGAGCAGTACTTC. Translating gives CASSRLAGTNYEQYF.

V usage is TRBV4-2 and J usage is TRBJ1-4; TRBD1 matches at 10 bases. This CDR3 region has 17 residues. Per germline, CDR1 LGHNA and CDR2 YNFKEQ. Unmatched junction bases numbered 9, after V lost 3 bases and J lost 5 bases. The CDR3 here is CASSHGRDRGRNEKLFF. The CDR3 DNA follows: TGTGCCAGCAGCCATGGACGGGACAGGGGAAGAAATGAAAAACTGTTTTTT.

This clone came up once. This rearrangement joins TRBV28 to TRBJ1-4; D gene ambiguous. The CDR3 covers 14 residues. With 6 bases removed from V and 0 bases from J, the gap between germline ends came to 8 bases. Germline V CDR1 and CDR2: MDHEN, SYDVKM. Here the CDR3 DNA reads TGTGCCAGCAGCGCCAGTCCAACTAATGAAAAACTGTTTTTT. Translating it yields CASSASPTNEKLFF.

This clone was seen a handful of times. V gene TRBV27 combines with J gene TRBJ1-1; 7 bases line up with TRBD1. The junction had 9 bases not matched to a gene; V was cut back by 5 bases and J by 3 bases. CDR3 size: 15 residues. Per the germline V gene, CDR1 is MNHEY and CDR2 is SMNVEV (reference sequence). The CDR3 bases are TGTGCCAGCAGTAGCCGACAGGGTGGGTACACTGAAGCTTTCTTT. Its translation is CASSSRQGGYTEAFF.